This is a list of T cell receptor beta chains from one sample in a study of cytomegalovirus exposure and HLA in healthy donors. Only in-frame clones appear in the TCRdb table, and some are missing; sequencing was by immunoSEQ multiplex PCR. The sample contains fewer than 200,000 clones, about 81% of which appear only once. Specimen: PBMCs. All receptors derive from a woman aged 45-59 years in good health and CMV-seropositive. CDR3s include the opening cysteine and the closing phenylalanine or tryptophan. The D gene is left open where the match is weak. Clone size, where shown, is once, few, many, or a class for clones that have expanded.

>NA|TRBJ1-2|NA|TRBV12-5
TGTGCTAGTGGAGCTAAAGCTAACTATGGCTACACCTTC
CASGAKANYGYTF
>NA|TRBJ2-1|TRBD2|TRBV7-9
TGTGCCGCGCCGGGGGGAAGCTCCTACAATGAGCAGTTCTTC
CAAPGGSSYNEQFF
>NA|TRBJ2-1|TRBD1|TRBV9
TGTGCCAGCAGCGCGAGCCGGGACAGGGGGTCGGATGAGCAGTTCTTC
CASSASRDRGSDEQFF
>NA|TRBJ1-1|TRBD1|TRBV27
TGTGCCAGCAGTTTATGGACAGGGGCTGAAGCTTTCTTT
CASSLWTGAEAFF
>few|TRBJ1-2|TRBD1|TRBV29-1
TGCAGCGGTGATGTGCCGGGACAGGGGGCGGGTGGCTACACCTTC
CSGDVPGQGAGGYTF
>NA|TRBJ1-1|NA|TRBV7-9
TGTGCCAGCAGTACTACCGCGACAGTGAACACTGAAGCTTTCTTT
CASSTTATVNTEAFF
>NA|TRBJ1-2|NA|TRBV5-8
TGTGCCAGCAGCTTAAAAGGGGGATTAATCTATGGCTACACCTTC
CASSLKGGLIYGYTF
>NA|TRBJ2-2|NA|TRBV2
TGTGCCAGCAGGGGCACATTTAACACCGGGGAGCTGTTTTTT
CASRGTFNTGELFF
>NA|TRBJ2-1|TRBD2|TRBV6-1
TGTGCCATCAAGACTAGCGAGTACAATGAGCAGTTCTTC
CAIKTSEYNEQFF
>NA|TRBJ2-7|TRBD1|TRBV29-1
TGCAGCGTTGGGGGGACAGGGTGCGAGCAGTACTTC
CSVGGTGCEQYF
>few|TRBJ1-4|NA|TRBV5-1
TGCGCCAGCAGCAGAGGCTCGGGAGCGGGGGAAAAACTGTTTTTT
CASSRGSGAGEKLFF
>NA|TRBJ2-7|NA|TRBV6-1
TGTGCCAGCAGAACAGGACCGACCTCCTACGAGCAGTACTTC
CASRTGPTSYEQYF
>NA|TRBJ1-1|NA|TRBV18
TGTGCCAGCTCACCAACGGGGAATACGAACACTGAAGCTTTCTTT
CASSPTGNTNTEAFF
>NA|TRBJ2-2|TRBD1|TRBV28
TGTGCCAGCAGCCAAATTCGGACAGGGAACACCGGGGAGCTGTTTTTT
CASSQIRTGNTGELFF
>NA|TRBJ2-1|TRBD1|TRBV10-3
TGTGCCACGGGACAGGCGGGAAATGAGCAGTTCTTC
CATGQAGNEQFF
>NA|TRBJ2-5|NA|TRBV7-6
TGTGCCAGCAGCTTAGCAGTTACAGGACAAGGGGCCCAGTACTTC
CASSLAVTGQGAQYF
>NA|TRBJ2-3|TRBD1|TRBV7-9
TGTGCCAGCAGCTCTTACAGGGGATACACAGATACGCAGTATTTT
CASSSYRGYTDTQYF
>NA|TRBJ1-1|NA|TRBV6-5
TGTGCCAGCAGTACAGCTGGGCTCGGGAACACTGAAGCTTTCTTT
CASSTAGLGNTEAFF
>NA|TRBJ2-7|NA|TRBV5-1
TGCGCCAGCAGCTTGATGGGGGCCTCCTACGAGCAGTACTTC
CASSLMGASYEQYF
>NA|TRBJ2-7|NA|TRBV23-1
TGCGCCAGCAGTCAATCTCGGGGGGCGTCCTACGAGCAGTACTTC
CASSQSRGASYEQYF
>NA|TRBJ1-2|TRBD1|TRBV5-4
TGTGCCAGCAGCTTACGGCGACAGGGGAACTATGGCTACACCTTC
CASSLRRQGNYGYTF
>NA|TRBJ2-3|NA|TRBV11-2
TGTGCCAGCAGCGCAAACAGGGAGACAGATACGCAGTATTTT
CASSANRETDTQYF
>NA|TRBJ2-7|TRBD1|TRBV6-1
TGTGCCAGCAGTGGACAGGGGGCTCACTACGAGCAGTACTTC
CASSGQGAHYEQYF
>NA|TRBJ2-5|NA|TRBV7-9
TGTGCCAGCAGTGGGAACGCAGGGATTAGTACCCAGTACTTC
CASSGNAGISTQYF
>NA|TRBJ2-3|TRBD2|TRBV6-5
TGTGCCAGCAGTGAGGGACTAGGCACAGATACGCAGTATTTT
CASSEGLGTDTQYF
>NA|TRBJ2-7|TRBD1|TRBV11-3
TGTGCCAGCAGCCAGGGACAGTCGAGTGCAAAGCAGTACTTC
CASSQGQSSAKQYF
>once|TRBJ1-2|NA|TRBV7-2
TGTGCCAGCAGCCCCTCCGGCGGACTTCGATACACCTTC
CASSPSGGLRYTF
>NA|TRBJ2-3|NA|TRBV4-1
TGCGCCAGCAGCCTAGTTGGTTATGGCACAGATACGCAGTATTTT
CASSLVGYGTDTQYF
>once|TRBJ2-5|NA|TRBV11-1
TGTGCCAGCAGCTTACGGGGACTGGAGACCCAGTACTTC
CASSLRGLETQYF
>NA|TRBJ2-5|TRBD2|TRBV5-1
TGCGCCAGCAGCCCGCGGGGGGGGCGAGAGACCCAGTACTTC
CASSPRGGRETQYF
>once|TRBJ1-4|NA|TRBV2
TGTGCCAGCACAGGACTTAATGAAAAACTGTTTTTT
CASTGLNEKLFF
>NA|TRBJ1-6|NA|TRBV13
TGTGCCAGCAGCTTAGGGTACTATAATTCACCCCTCCACTTT
CASSLGYYNSPLHF